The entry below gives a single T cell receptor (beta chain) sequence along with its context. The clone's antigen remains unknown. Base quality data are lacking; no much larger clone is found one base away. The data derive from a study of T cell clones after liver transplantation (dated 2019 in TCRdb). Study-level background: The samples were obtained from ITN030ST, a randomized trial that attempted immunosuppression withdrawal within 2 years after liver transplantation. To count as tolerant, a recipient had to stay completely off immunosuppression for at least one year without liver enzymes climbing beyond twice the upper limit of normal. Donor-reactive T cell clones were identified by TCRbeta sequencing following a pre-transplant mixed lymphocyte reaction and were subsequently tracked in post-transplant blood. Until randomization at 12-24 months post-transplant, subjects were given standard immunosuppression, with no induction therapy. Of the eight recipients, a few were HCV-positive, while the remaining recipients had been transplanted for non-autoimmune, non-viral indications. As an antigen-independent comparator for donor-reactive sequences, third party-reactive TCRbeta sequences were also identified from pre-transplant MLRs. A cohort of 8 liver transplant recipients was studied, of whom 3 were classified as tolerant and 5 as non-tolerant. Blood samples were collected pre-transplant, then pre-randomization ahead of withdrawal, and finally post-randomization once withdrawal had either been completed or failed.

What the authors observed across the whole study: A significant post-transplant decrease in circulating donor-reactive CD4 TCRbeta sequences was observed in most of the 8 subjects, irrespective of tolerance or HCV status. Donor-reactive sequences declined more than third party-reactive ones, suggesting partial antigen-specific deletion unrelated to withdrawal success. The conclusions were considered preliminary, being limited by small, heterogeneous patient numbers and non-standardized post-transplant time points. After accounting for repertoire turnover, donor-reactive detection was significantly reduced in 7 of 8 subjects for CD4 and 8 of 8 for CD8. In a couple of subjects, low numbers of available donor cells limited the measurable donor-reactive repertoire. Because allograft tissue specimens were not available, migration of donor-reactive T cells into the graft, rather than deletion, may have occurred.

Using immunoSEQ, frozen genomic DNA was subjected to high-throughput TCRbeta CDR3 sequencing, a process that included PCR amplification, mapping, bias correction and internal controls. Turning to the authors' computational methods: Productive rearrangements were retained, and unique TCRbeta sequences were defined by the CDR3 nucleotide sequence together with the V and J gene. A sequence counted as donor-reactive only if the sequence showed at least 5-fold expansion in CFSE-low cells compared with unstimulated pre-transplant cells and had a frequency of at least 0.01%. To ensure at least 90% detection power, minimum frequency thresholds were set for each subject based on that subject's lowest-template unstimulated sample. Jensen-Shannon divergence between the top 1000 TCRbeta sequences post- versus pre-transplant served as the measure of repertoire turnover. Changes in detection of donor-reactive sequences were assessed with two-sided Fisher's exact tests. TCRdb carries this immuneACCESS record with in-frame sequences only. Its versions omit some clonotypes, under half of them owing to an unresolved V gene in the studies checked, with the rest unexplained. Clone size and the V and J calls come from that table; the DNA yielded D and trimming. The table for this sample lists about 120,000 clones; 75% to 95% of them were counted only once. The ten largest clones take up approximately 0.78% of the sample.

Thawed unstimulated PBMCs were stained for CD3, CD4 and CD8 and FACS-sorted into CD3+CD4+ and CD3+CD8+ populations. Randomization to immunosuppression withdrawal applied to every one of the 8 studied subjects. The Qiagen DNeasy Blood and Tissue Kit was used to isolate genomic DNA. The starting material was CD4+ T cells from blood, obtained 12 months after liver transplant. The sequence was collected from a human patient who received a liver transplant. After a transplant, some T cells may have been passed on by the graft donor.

The CDR3 protein: CASSLRAGLAGESYNEQFF. The DNA sequence is as follows: TGTGCCAGCAGCCTTAGGGCAGGACTAGCGGGAGAATCCTACAATGAGCAGTTCTTC. The V and J segments used are TRBV7-7 and TRBJ2-1; 13 nucleotides in the junction match TRBD2. CDR1 and CDR2 are drawn from the germline V gene (reference sequence): SSHAT, FNYEAQ. V has 5 bases trimmed and J has 1 base trimmed; junction bases matching no gene number 11. Its CDR3 holds 19 amino acids, cysteine through phenylalanine. Of all the DNA, just the CDR3 is kept, 57 bases in frame from base 1.